A single T cell receptor (beta chain) is shown here with its context. This may arise from a read error, as a much more abundant clone is one base away. The data stem from a study of T cells in Graves' hyperthyroidism and ophthalmopathy. Amplification of TCR beta CDR3 regions was performed using RNA transcripts as template. The study used the HTBI primer set for a first-round RT-PCR of the TCR CDR3. TCRdb called the multiplex PCR reads again in MiXCR, with one record for every CDR3 protein. This table has about 550,000 distinct CDR3 sequences, around 20% appearing once. The junction had 15 bases not matched to a gene; V was cut back by 7 bases and J by 4 bases. This CDR3 spans 16 amino acids. Germline-derived CDR1 and CDR2 are MDHEN and SYDVKM.

Material for sequencing was blood. The sequence came from a man between 18 and 35 years old with Graves' hyperthyroidism. The genes are TRBV28 and TRBJ1-2; 7 nucleotides align to TRBD1. In DNA, the CDR3 is TGTGCCAGCAATTTTCGGGCGAGGGGGCAGGGCTATGGCTACACCTTC. Protein: CASNFRARGQGYGYTF.